Listed here are 5 T cell receptor beta chains from one sample, sequenced in a study of cytomegalovirus exposure and HLA in healthy donors. The PCR ran on 60 Vbeta and 13 Jbeta primers. Assay used: immunoSEQ multiplex PCR; TCRdb lists only in-frame clones, some missing. The top ten hold 6% of the sample, which has around 45,000 clones, 51% seen once. Specimen: PBMCs. The receptors stem from a man aged 60 to 75 in good health and CMV-seronegative.

The chain joins TRBV6-5 to TRBJ1-1, with D maybe TRBD1 (5 bases). V shed 0 bases and J shed 4 bases, with 9 bases lying between them. This CDR3 is 14 amino acids long. Germline CDR1 reads MNHEY; CDR2 reads SVGAGI. The DNA for the CDR3 is TGTGCCAGCAGTTACTCTGGGGGGACCACTGAAGCTTTCTTT. This encodes CASSYSGGTTEAFF.

The chain joins TRBV29-1 to TRBJ2-5, with 12 bases aligning to TRBD2. CDR1 and CDR2 from the germline V gene are SQVTM and ANQGSEA. After removal of 6 bases from V and 0 bases from J, the junction contained 5 bases not matched to a gene. CDR3 size: 15 residues. CDR3 sequence (DNA): TGCAGCGTCACCGGACTAGCGGGGTACCAAGAGACCCAGTACTTC. This sequence encodes CSVTGLAGYQETQYF.

The chain carries TRBV7-3 and TRBJ2-2; D unclear. V was trimmed by 2 bases and J by 5 bases, leaving 9 bases between them. The CDR3 spans 14 residues. Per the germline V gene, CDR1 is SGHTA and CDR2 is FQGTGA. CDR3 residues: CASSLYRQTGELFF. Written as DNA, the CDR3 is TGTGCCAGCAGCTTATACCGACAAACCGGGGAGCTGTTTTTT. The full variable domain, rest sourced from reference TRBV7-3 and TRBJ2-2, is GAGVSQTPSNKVTEKGKYVELRCDPISGHTALYWYRQSLGQGPEFLIYFQGTGAADDSGLPNDRFFAVRPEGSVSTLKIQRTERGDSAVYLCASSLYRQTGELFFGEGSRLTVL.

The V call is TRBV5-1, the J call TRBJ1-1; maybe TRBD1 (6 bases). The germline gives CDR1 SGHRS, CDR2 YFSETQ. CDR3 length: 13 residues. Deletions cut 3 bases from V and 8 bases from J, with 14 bases between. The CDR3: CASSSTGRPEAFF. In nucleotides, the CDR3 is TGCGCCAGCAGCTCCACAGGGCGTCCAGAAGCTTTCTTT.

The gene calls are TRBV13 and TRBJ2-5; 11 bases are shared with TRBD2. Trimming cost V 1 base and J 5 bases; bases outside gene matches: 12. This CDR3 spans 18 amino acids. Germline assignment: CDR1 PRHDT and CDR2 FYEKMQ (reference sequence). The CDR3 here is CASSLVRWASGRRETQYF. Written as DNA, the CDR3 is TGTGCCAGCAGCTTAGTGCGTTGGGCTAGCGGGAGGAGGGAGACCCAGTACTTC.